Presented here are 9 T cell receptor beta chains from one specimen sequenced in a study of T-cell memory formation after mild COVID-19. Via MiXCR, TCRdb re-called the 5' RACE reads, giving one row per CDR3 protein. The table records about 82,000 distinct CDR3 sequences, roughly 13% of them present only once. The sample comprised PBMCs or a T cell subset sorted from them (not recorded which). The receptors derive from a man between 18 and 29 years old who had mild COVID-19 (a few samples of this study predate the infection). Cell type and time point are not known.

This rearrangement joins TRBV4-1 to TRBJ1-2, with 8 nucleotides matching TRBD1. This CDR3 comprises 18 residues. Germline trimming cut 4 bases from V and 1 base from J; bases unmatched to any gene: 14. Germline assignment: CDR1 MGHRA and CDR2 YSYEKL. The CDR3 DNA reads TGCGCCAGCAGCCCAGCTCCTGGACAGGGCGAACTTAACTATGGCTACACCTTC. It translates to CASSPAPGQGELNYGYTF.

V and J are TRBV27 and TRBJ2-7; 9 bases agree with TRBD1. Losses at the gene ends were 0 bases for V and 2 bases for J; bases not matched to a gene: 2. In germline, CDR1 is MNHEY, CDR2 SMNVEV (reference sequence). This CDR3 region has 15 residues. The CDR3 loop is CASSLSDRGPYEQYF. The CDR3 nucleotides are TGTGCCAGCAGTTTATCGGACAGGGGCCCCTACGAGCAGTACTTC.

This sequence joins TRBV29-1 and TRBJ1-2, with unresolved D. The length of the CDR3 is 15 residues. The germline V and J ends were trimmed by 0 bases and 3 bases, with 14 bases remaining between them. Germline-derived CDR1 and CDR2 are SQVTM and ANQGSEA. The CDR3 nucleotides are TGCAGCGTTGAAGAAGATGCGGGTTCGCACTATGGCTACACCTTC. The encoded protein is CSVEEDAGSHYGYTF.

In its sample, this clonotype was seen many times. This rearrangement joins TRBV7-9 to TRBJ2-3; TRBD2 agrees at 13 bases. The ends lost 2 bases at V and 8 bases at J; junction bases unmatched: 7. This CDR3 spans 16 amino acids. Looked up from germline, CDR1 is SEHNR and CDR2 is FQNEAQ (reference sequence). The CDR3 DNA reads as TGTGCCAGCAGCTTACCCACTAGCGGGAGGGCTCTTACGCAGTATTTT. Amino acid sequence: CASSLPTSGRALTQYF.

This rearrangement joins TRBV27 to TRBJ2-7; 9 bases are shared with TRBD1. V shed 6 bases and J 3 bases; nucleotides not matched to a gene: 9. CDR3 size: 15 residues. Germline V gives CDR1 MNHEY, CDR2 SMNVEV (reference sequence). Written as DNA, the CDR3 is TGTGCCAGCAGAGAAACCGGGACAGGGAACTACGAGCAGTACGTC. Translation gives CASRETGTGNYEQYV.

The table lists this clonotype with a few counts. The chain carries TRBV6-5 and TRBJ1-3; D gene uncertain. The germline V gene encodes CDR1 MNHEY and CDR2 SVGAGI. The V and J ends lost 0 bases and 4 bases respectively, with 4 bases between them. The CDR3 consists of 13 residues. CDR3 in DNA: TGTGCCAGCAGTTACTCAGGGGGAAACACCATATATTTT. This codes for CASSYSGGNTIYF.

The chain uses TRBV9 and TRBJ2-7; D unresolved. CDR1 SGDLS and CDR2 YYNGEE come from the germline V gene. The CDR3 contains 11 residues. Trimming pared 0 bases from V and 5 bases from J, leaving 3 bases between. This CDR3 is CASSVGNEQYF. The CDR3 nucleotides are TGTGCCAGCAGCGTAGGTAACGAGCAGTACTTC.

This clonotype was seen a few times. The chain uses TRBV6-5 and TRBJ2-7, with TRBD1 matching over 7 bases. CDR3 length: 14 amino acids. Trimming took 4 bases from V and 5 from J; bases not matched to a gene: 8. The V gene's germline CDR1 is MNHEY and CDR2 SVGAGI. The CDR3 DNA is TGTGCCAGCAGTTCGGAGACAGGGACGCACGAGCAGTACTTC. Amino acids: CASSSETGTHEQYF.

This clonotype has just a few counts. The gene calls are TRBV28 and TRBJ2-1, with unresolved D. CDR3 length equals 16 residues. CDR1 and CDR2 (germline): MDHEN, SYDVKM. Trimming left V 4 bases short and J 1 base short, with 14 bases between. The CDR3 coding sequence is TGTGCCAGCAGTTCCCCGGACGGACCATCCTACAATGAGCAGTTCTTC. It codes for CASSSPDGPSYNEQFF.